This TCR beta chain was documented in a study of shared T cell receptors in the human thymus. The germline V gene has CDR1 MGHRA and CDR2 YSYEKL. V was shortened by 1 base and J by 4 bases, with 16 bases between the two germline ends. The CDR3 is made up of 16 amino acids. Libraries were prepared by immunoSEQ multiplex PCR; TCRdb keeps only in-frame clonotypes and omits some of them. The data hold more than 550,000 clones, with 80% to 90% observed a single time. These sequences were also reported in another study, on human thymus T cells.

The chain recombines TRBV4-1 with TRBJ1-2, with no clear D. This clonotype was obtained from a girl less than two years old with a congenital heart defect. The sample was thymocytes. The CDR3 here is CASSQVAGPLPYGYTF. The DNA of the CDR3 is TGCGCCAGCAGCCAAGTTGCAGGCCCTCTACCCTATGGCTACACCTTC.